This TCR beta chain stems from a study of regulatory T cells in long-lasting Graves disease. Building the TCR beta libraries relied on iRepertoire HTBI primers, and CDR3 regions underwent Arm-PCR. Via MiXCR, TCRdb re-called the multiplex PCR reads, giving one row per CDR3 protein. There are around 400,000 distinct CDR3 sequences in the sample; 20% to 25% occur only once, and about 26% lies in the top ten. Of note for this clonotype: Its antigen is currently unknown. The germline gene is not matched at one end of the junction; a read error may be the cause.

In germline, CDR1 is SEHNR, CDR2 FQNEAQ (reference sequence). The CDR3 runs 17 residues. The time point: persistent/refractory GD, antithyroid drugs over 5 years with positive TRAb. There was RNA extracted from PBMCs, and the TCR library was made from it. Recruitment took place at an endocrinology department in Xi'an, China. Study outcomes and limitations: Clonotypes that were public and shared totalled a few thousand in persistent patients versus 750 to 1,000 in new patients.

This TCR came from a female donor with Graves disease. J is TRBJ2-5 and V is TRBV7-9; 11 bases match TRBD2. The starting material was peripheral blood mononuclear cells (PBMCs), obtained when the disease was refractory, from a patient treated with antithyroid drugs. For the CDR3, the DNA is TGTGCCAGCAGCTTAGATCGACTAGCGGGGCACCAAGAGGCCCAGTACTTC. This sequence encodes CASSLDRLAGHQEAQYF.